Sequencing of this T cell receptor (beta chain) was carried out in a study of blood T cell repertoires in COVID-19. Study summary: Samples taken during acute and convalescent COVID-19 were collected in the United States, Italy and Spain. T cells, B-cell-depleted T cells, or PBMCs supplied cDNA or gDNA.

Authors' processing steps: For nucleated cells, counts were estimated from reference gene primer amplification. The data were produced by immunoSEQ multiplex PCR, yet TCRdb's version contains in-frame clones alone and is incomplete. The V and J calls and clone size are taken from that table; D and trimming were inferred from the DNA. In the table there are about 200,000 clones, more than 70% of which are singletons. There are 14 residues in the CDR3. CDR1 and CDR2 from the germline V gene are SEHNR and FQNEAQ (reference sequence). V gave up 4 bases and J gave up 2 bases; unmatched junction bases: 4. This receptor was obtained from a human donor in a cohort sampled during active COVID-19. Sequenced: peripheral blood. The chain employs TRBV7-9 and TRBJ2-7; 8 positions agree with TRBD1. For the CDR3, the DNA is TGTGCCAGCAGCTCCGGACAGGGACCCTACGAGCAGTACTTC. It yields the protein CASSSGQGPYEQYF.